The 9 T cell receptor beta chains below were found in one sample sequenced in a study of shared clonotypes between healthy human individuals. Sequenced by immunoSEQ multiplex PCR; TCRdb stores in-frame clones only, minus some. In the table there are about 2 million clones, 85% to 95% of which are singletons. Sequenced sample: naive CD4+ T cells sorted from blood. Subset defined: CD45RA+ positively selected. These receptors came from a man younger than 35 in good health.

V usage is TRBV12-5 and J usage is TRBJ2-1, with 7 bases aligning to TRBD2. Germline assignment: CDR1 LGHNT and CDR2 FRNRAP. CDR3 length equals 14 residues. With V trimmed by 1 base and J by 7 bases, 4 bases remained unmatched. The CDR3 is CASGLGGSENEQFF. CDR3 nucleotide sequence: TGTGCTAGTGGTTTGGGCGGGAGCGAGAATGAGCAGTTCTTC.

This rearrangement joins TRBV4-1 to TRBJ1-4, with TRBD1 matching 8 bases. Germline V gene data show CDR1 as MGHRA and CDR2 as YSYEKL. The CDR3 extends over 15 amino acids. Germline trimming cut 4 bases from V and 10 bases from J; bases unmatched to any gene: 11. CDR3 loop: CASSPDRGKGGKLFF. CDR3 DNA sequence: TGCGCCAGCAGCCCAGACAGGGGTAAGGGGGGAAAACTGTTTTTT.

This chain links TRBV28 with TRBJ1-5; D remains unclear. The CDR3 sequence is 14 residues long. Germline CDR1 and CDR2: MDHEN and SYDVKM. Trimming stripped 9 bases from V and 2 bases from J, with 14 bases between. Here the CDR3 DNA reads TGTGCCAGTGGGAATTTTAACGGCAATCAGCCCCAGCATTTT. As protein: CASGNFNGNQPQHF.

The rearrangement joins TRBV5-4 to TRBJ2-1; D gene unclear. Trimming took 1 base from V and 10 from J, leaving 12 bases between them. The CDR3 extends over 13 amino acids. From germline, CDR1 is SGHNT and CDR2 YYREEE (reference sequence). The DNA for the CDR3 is TGTGCCAGCAGCTTGTTCCCTTCGAGGGAGCAGTTCTTC. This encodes CASSLFPSREQFF. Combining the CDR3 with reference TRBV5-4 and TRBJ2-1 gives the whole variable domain ETGVTQSPTHLIKTRGQQVTLRCSSQSGHNTVSWYQQALGQGPQFIFQYYREEENGRGNFPPRFSGLQFPNYSSELNVNALELDDSALYLCASSLFPSREQFFGPGTRLTVL.

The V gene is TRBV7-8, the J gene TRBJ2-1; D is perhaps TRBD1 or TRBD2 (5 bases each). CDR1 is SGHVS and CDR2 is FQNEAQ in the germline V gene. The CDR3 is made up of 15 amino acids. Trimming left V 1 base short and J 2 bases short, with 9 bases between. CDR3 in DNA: TGTGCCAGCAGCTTAGTCGGGGCAACCTACAATGAGCAGTTCTTC. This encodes CASSLVGATYNEQFF.

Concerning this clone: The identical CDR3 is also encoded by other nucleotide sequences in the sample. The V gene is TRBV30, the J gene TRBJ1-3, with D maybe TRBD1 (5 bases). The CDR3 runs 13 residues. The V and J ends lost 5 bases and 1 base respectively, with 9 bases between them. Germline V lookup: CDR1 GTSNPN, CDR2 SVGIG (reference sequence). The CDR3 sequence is CAWSQGSGNTIYF. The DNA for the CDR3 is TGTGCCTGGTCTCAGGGTTCTGGAAACACCATATATTTT.

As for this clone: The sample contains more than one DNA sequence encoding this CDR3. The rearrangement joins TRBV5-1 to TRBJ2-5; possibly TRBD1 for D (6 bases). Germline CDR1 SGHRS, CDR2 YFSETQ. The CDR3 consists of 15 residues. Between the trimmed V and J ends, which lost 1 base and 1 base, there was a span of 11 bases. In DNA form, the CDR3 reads TGCGCCAGCAGCTTGTTGGGGACACCCCAAGAGACCCAGTACTTC. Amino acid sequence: CASSLLGTPQETQYF.

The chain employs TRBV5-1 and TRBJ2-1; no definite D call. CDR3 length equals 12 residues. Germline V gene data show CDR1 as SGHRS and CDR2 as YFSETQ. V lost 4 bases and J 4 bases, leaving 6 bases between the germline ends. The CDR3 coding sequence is TGCGCCAGCAGCCCCGAATACAATGAGCAGTTCTTC. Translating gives CASSPEYNEQFF.

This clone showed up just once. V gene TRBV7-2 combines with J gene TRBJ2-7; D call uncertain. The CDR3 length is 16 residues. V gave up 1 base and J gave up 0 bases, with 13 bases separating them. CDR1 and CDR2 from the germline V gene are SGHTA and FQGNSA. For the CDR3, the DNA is TGTGCCAGCAGCTTAGTTCTCGTGGGTCGCTCCTACGAGCAGTACTTC. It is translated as CASSLVLVGRSYEQYF.